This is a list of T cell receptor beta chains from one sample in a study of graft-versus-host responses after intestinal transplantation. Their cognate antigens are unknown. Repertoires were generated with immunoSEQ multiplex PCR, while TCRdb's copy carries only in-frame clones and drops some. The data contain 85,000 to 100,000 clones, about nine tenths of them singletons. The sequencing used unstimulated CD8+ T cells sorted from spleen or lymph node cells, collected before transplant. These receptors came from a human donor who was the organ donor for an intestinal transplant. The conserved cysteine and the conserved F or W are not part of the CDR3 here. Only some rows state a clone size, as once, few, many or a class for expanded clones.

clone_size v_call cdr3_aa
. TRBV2 ASSEAPQGSQPQH
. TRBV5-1 ASSLLDHRVVGTDTQY
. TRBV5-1 ASSLAGTGELF
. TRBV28 ASSLIVAGPTDTQY
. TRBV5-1 ASSLGASGETDYNEQF
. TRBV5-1 ASSRSTGRRGPQH
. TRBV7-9 ASSSGWTEAF
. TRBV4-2 ASSRLAGGRGTAKTDTQY
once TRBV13 ASSFGRGNEQF
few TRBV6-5 ASREGYT
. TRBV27 ASSGMAGAETQY
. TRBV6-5 ASSTATGGNYEQY
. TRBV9 ASSARSSLTGDTEAF
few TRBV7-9 ASSLAPIQRQGSGYT
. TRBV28 ASSLPRGSFDEQY
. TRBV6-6 ASSYFGRSPLH
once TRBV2 ASSDSPGLTSGYNEQF
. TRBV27 ASSFRQGAYGYT
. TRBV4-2 ASSPTWEAGRYEQY
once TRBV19 ASSILGGGVQETQY
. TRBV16 ASSQYRQVTNGELF
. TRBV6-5 ASSYSPGSSETQY
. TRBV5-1 ASNPQVADYNEQF
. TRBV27 ASSSGFSTDTQY
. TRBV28 ASSERLAGTYNEQF
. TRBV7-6 ASSAGQGMNYEQY
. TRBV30 AWRDYRTSGHT
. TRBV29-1 SVEDLQGASYEQY
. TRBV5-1 ASSSGGTGNTIY
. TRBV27 ASSFSGPGLYGYT
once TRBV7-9 ASSALTSGGAYEQF
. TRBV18 ASSPEGRSSYNEQF
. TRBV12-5 ASGRSEQGRNEQY
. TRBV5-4 ASSAGLVFYEQY
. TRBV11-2 ASSWTGSGYETQY
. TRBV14 ASSPGTHNYGYT
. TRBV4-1 ASSQDRDPWREGSWEQY
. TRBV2 ASSPLAKNIQY
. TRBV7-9 ASSLGLAGGVDTQY
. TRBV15 ATRAGTSSYEQY
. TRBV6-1 ASSEDLTNTEAF
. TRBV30 AWDGQTTDTQY
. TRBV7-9 ASSFAGEQY
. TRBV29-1 SVPFRYEQF
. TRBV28 ASRHALAGELF
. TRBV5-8 ASSLTHRGSEAF
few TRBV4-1 ASSRTGVEAF